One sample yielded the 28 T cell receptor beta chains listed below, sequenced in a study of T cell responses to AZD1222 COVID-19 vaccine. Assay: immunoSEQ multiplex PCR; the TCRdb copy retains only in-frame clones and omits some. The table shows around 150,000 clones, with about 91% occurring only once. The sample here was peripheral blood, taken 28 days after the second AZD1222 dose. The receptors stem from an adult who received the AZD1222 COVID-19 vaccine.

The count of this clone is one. CDR3 loop: CASRPPGQSYNEQFF. The CDR3 bases are TGTGCCAGCAGACCACCGGGACAGTCCTACAATGAGCAGTTCTTC. The J gene is TRBJ2-1, the V gene TRBV2; 7 nucleotides line up with TRBD1. V dropped 6 bases and J dropped 1; count of bases not matched to a gene: 6. Per germline, CDR1 SNHLY and CDR2 FYNNEI. The CDR3 loop spans 15 amino acids.

For the CDR3, the DNA is TGTGCCAGCAGTGAAGGGGGGACAGGGCCAGATACGCAGTATTTT. Its translation: CASSEGGTGPDTQYF. The genes are TRBV6-1 and TRBJ2-3; 9 positions agree with TRBD1. The CDR3 loop spans 15 amino acids. Trimming cost V 1 base and J 4 bases; bases outside gene matches: 3. Germline V gene lookup returns CDR1 MNHNS and CDR2 SASEGT.

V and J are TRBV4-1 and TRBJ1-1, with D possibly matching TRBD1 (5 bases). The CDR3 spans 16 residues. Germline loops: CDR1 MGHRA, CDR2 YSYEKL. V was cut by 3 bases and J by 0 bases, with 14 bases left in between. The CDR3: CASSQTEEKMNTEAFF. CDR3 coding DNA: TGCGCCAGCAGCCAGACAGAAGAAAAAATGAACACTGAAGCTTTCTTT.

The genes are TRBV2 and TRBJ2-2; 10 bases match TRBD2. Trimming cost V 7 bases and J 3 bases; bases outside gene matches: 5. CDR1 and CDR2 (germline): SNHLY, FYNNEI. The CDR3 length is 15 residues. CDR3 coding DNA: TGTGCCAGCAAACGTACTAGCGGGGACACCGGGGAGCTGTTTTTT. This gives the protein CASKRTSGDTGELFF.

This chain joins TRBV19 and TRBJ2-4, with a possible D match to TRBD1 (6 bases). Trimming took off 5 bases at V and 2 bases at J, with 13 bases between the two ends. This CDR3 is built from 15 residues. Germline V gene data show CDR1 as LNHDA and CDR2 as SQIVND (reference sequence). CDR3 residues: CASSADRWSKNIQYF. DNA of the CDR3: TGTGCCAGTAGTGCCGACAGGTGGTCCAAAAACATTCAGTACTTC. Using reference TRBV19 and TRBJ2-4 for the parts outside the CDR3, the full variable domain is DGGITQSPKYLFRKEGQNVTLSCEQNLNHDAMYWYRQDPGQGLRLIYYSQIVNDFQKGDIAEGYSVSREKKESFPLTVTSAQKNPTAFYLCASSADRWSKNIQYFGAGTRLSVL.

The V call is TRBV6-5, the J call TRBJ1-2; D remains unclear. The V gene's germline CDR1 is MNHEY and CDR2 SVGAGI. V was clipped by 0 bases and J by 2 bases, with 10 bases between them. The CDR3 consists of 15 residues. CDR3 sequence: CASSYSGLRNYGYTF. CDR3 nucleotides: TGTGCCAGCAGTTACTCGGGGTTAAGGAACTATGGCTACACCTTC.

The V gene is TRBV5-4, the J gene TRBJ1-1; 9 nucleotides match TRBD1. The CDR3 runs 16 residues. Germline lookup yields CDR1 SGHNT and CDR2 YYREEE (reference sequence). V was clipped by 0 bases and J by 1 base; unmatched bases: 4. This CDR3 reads CASSLVGQGGNTEAFF. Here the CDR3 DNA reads TGTGCCAGCAGCTTGGTGGGACAGGGAGGGAACACTGAAGCTTTCTTT.

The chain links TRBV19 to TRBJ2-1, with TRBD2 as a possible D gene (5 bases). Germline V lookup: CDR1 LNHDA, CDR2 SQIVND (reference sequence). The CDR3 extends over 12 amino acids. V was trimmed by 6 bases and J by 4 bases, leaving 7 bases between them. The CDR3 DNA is TGTGCCAGTAGAGACTATTACAATGAGCAGTTCTTC. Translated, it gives CASRDYYNEQFF.

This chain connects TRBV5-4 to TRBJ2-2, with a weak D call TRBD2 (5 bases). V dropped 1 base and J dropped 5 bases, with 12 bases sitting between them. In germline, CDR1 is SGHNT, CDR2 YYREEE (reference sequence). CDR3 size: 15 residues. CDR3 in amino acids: CASSLFTSGTGELFF. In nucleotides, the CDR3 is TGTGCCAGCAGCTTGTTCACCAGCGGAACCGGGGAGCTGTTTTTT.

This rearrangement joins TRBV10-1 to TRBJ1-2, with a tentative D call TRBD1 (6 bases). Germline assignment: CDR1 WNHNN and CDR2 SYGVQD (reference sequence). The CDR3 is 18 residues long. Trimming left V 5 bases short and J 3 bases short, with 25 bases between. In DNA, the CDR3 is TGCGCCAGCAGTATACCGGGACGACCGGGGGCTTGGGACTATGGCTACACCTTC. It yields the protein CASSIPGRPGAWDYGYTF.

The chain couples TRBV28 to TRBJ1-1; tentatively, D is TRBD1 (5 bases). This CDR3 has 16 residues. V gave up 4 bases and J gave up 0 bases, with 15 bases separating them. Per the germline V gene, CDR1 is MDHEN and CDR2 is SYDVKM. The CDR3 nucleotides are TGTGCCAGCAGTTCAATAGGGGAATCCATGAACACTGAAGCTTTCTTT. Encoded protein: CASSSIGESMNTEAFF.

CDR3 coding DNA: TGTGCCAGCAGCGGCCGGGACCGACACTATGGCTACACCTTC. Translation gives CASSGRDRHYGYTF. This chain connects TRBV14 to TRBJ1-2; possibly TRBD1 for D (5 bases). The CDR3 sequence is 14 residues long. The V gene's germline CDR1 is SGHDN and CDR2 FVKESK. V dropped 5 bases and J dropped 3 bases, with 13 bases sitting between them.

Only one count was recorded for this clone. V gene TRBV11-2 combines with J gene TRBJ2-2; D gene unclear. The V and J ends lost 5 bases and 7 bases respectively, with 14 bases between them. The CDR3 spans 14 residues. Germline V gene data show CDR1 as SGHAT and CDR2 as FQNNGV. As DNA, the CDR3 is TGTGCCAGCAGCCTTTTAAGCCTGCGCGGGGAGCTGTTTTTT. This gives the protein CASSLLSLRGELFF. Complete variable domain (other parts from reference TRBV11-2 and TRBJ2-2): EAGVAQSPRYKIIEKRQSVAFWCNPISGHATLYWYQQILGQGPKLLIQFQNNGVVDDSQLPKDRFSAERLKGVDSTLKIQPAKLEDSAVYLCASSLLSLRGELFFGEGSRLTVL.

CDR3 loop: CASSLTPGTVNEKLFF. As DNA, the CDR3 is TGTGCCAGCAGCCTGACCCCCGGGACAGTTAATGAAAAACTGTTTTTT. The chain couples TRBV11-1 to TRBJ1-4; TRBD1 aligns across 7 bases. This CDR3 has 16 amino acids. The germline V gene has CDR1 SGHAT and CDR2 FQDESV (reference sequence). The V and J ends lost 5 bases and 4 bases, in that order; junction bases with no gene match: 10.

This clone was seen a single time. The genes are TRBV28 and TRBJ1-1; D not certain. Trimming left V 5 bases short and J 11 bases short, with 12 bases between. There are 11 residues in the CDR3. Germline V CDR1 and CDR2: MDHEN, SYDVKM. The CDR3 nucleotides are TGTGCCAGCAGTAGCAGAGGAGGGGCTTTCTTT. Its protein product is CASSSRGGAFF.

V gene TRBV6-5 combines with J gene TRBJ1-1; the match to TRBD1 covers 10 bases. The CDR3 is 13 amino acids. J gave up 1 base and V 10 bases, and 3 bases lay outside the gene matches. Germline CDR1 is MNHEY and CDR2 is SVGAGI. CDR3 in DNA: TGTGCCACGGGGGACAGGGGGAACACTGAAGCTTTCTTT. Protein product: CATGDRGNTEAFF.

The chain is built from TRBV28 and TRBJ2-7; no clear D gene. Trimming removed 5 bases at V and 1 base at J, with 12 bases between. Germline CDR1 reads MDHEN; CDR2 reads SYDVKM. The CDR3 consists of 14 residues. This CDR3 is CASSTRVGSYEQYF. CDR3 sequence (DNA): TGTGCCAGCAGTACCCGGGTCGGATCCTACGAGCAGTACTTC. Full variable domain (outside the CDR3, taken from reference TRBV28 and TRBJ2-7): DVKVTQSSRYLVKRTGEKVFLECVQDMDHENMFWYRQDPGLGLRLIYFSYDVKMKEKGDIPEGYSVSREKKERFSLILESASTNQTSMYLCASSTRVGSYEQYFGPGTRLTVT.

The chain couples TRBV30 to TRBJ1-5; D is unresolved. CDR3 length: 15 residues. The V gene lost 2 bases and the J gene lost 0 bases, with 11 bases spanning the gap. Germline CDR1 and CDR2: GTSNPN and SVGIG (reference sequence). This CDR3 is CAWSLGPISNQPQHF. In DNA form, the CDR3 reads TGTGCCTGGAGTTTGGGTCCGATTAGCAATCAGCCCCAGCATTTT.

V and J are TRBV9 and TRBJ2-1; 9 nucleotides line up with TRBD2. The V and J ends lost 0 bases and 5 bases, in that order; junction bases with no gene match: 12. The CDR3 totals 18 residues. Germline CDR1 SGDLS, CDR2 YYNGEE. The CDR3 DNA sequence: TGTGCCAGCAGCGTAGGCCGGTGGGGTAGCGGGGGCAACAATGAGCAGTTCTTC. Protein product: CASSVGRWGSGGNNEQFF.

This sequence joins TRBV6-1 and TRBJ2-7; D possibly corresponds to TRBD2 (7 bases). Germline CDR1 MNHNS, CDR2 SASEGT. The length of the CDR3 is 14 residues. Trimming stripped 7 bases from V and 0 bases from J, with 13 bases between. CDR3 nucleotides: TGTGCCAGCACCGTGGGAGGGGGCTCCTACGAGCAGTACTTC. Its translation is CASTVGGGSYEQYF.

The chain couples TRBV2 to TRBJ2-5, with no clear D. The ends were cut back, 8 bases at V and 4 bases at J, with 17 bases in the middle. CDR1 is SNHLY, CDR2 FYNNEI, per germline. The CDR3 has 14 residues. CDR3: CASPPLSVLETQYF. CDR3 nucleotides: TGTGCCAGCCCTCCTCTCAGCGTATTAGAGACCCAGTACTTC.

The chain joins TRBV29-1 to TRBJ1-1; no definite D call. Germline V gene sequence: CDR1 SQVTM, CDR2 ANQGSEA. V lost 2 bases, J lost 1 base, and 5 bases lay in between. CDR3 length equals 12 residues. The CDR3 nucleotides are TGCAGCGTTGAAAGGGAGAACACTGAAGCTTTCTTT. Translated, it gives CSVERENTEAFF.

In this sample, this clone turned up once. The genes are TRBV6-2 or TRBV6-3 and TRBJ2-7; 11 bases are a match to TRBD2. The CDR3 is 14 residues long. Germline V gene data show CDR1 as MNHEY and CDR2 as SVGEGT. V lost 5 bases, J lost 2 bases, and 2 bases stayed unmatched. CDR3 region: CASSGLAGTYEQYF. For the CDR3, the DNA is TGTGCCAGCAGTGGACTAGCGGGTACCTACGAGCAGTACTTC.

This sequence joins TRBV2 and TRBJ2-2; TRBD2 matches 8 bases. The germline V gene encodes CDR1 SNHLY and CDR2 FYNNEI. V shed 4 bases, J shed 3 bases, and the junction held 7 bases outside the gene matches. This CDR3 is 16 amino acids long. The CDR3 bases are TGTGCCAGCAGTGTTCGGGGGGGCGTATACACCGGGGAGCTGTTTTTT. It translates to CASSVRGGVYTGELFF.

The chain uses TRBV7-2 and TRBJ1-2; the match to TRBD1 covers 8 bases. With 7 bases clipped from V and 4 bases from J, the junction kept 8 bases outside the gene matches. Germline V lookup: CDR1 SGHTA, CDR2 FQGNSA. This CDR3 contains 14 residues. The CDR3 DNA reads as TGTGCCAGCATCGAAGAGGGGACAGGCTATGGCTACACCTTC. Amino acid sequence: CASIEEGTGYGYTF.

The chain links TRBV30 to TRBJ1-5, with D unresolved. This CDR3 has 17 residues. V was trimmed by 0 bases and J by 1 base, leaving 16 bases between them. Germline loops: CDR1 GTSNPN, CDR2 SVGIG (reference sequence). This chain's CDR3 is CAWSVRGNRMSNQPQHF. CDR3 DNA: TGTGCCTGGAGTGTACGAGGGAATCGGATGAGCAATCAGCCCCAGCATTTT.

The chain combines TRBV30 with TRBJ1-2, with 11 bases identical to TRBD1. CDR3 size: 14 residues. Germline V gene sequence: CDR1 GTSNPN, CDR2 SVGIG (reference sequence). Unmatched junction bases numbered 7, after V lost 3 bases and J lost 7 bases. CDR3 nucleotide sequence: TGTGCCTGGAGAGAGGGGACAGGGGGGCCTGGCTACACCTTC. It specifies CAWREGTGGPGYTF.

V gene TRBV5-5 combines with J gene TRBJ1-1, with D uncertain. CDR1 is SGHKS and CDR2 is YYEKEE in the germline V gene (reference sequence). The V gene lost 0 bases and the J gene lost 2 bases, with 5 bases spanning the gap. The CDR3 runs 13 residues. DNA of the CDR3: TGTGCCAGCAGCTTGGCCTTAAACACTGAAGCTTTCTTT. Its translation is CASSLALNTEAFF. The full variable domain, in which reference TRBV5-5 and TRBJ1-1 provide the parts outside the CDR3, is DAGVTQSPTHLIKTRGQQVTLRCSPISGHKSVSWYQQVLGQGPQFIFQYYEKEERGRGNFPDRFSARQFPNYSSELNVNALLLGDSALYLCASSLALNTEAFFGQGTRLTVV.